These 2 T cell receptor beta chains came from one sample sequenced in a study of CD8 T cells in Susac syndrome. With random hexamers, reverse transcription was performed on about 0.5 to 1 ug of RNA. TCRdb re-analysed the immunoSEQ multiplex PCR reads in MiXCR, keeping a single row per CDR3 protein. The sample comprises about 190,000 distinct CDR3 sequences, approximately 95% of which are singletons, and 0.075% to 0.1% rests with the top ten. The sample was CD4+ T cells from PBMCs. The receptors were sampled from a human donor with Susac syndrome.

The genes are TRBV6-5 and TRBJ2-7; D is uncertain. With 6 bases removed from V and 4 bases from J, the gap between germline ends came to 13 bases. Germline V gene sequence: CDR1 MNHEY, CDR2 SVGAGI. The CDR3 covers 13 residues. The CDR3 nucleotides are TGTGCCAGCAGGGATGAGGTGTTGTACGAGCAGTACTTC. Its translation: CASRDEVLYEQYF.

J is TRBJ2-7 and V is TRBV20-1, with 13 nucleotides matching TRBD2. The CDR3 is 14 residues long. Germline V gives CDR1 DFQATT, CDR2 SNEGSKA (reference sequence). J was trimmed by 7 bases and V by 6 bases; bases with no gene match: 9. The CDR3 region has the DNA TGCAGTGCCAAGACTAGCGGGGGGCCGGGGGAGCAGTACTTC. Residues: CSAKTSGGPGEQYF.